The rows below give T cell receptor beta chains drawn from one sample of a study of T cell responses to AZD1222 COVID-19 vaccine. The table came from immunoSEQ multiplex PCR; TCRdb's copy has only in-frame clones and leaves some out. Among about 140,000 clones listed, approximately 92% were seen once. Sequenced material: peripheral blood, taken on day 0 of AZD1222 vaccination. The receptor source for this set is an adult in good health. CDR3s leave out the opening cysteine and the closing phenylalanine or tryptophan. The order of the fields is CDR3 length, V gene, J gene, D gene, CDR3 protein. The D gene is left open where the match is weak.

14	TRBV6-2/TRBV6-3	TRBJ2-2	.	ASSYSLFPDTGELF
18	TRBV19	TRBJ1-1	.	ASTPFRRRGDYVPNTEAF
9	TRBV20-1	TRBJ2-5	.	SARGGAAQY
13	TRBV5-6	TRBJ2-3	.	ASSTDSYTADTQY
13	TRBV20-1	TRBJ2-1	.	SASPPSSAMGEQF
11	TRBV29-1	TRBJ1-2	.	SVESGGWDGYT
12	TRBV18	TRBJ2-1	TRBD1	ASTGTGNPNEQF
11	TRBV11-2	TRBJ2-7	.	ASSLGKIYEQY
13	TRBV6-5	TRBJ2-7	TRBD2	ASSYLRRGGYEQY
11	TRBV27	TRBJ1-2	.	ASSFRGGYGYT
13	TRBV14	TRBJ2-3	.	ASSQSWVSTDTQY
13	TRBV7-2	TRBJ2-7	.	ASSLGVSIPYEQY
12	TRBV27	TRBJ2-1	TRBD1	ASGDRGGYNEQF
10	TRBV27	TRBJ2-2	.	ASSFWTGELF
13	TRBV11-2	TRBJ2-7	TRBD2	ASSSLGGSLDEQY
14	TRBV28	TRBJ2-2	.	ASSLLQGLNTGELF
11	TRBV11-2	TRBJ1-2	TRBD1	ASSPTGVRGYT
11	TRBV6-5	TRBJ2-5	.	ASSQSIQETQY
13	TRBV6-5	TRBJ1-1	.	ASSYSIQGDTEAF
14	TRBV27	TRBJ2-5	.	ASSLDRNSYQETQY
11	TRBV5-1	TRBJ2-5	.	ASRRDSQETQY
12	TRBV6-5	TRBJ2-2	TRBD2	ASGERDGTGELF
11	TRBV3-1/TRBV3-2	TRBJ2-7	TRBD2	ASSQYGGDEQY
13	TRBV7-9	TRBJ2-7	.	ASSNGDGFSYEQY
14	TRBV4-2	TRBJ1-2	.	ASSQETGHPLGGYT